Listed here is a single T cell receptor beta chain. The antigen remains undetermined. J gave up 3 bases and V 4 bases, and 11 bases lay outside the gene matches. The CDR3 is 17 residues long. CDR1 and CDR2 from the germline V gene are MDHEN and SYDVKM. In TCRdb, the RT-PCR reads were re-called with MiXCR into one record per CDR3 protein. Of around 760,000 distinct CDR3 sequences listed, roughly 13% are singletons. This entry is derived from a study of response to subunit inactivated influenza vaccine. Findings of the study overall: Seasonal influenza vaccination, on each occasion, was suggested by the authors to recruit few new T cells.

The clonotype was recovered from a man aged 50 to 60 who received an inactivated influenza vaccine. The rearrangement uses TRBV28 and TRBJ2-1; 8 bases are a match to TRBD1. The material sequenced was PBMCs from blood, taken approximately 15 days before vaccination. The CDR3 is CASSSSTGVFDYNEQFF. The DNA of the CDR3 is TGTGCCAGCAGTTCCTCGACAGGGGTTTTTGACTACAATGAGCAGTTCTTC. Full variable domain (outside the CDR3, taken from reference TRBV28 and TRBJ2-1): DVKVTQSSRYLVKRTGEKVFLECVQDMDHENMFWYRQDPGLGLRLIYFSYDVKMKEKGDIPEGYSVSREKKERFSLILESASTNQTSMYLCASSSSTGVFDYNEQFFGPGTRLTVL.